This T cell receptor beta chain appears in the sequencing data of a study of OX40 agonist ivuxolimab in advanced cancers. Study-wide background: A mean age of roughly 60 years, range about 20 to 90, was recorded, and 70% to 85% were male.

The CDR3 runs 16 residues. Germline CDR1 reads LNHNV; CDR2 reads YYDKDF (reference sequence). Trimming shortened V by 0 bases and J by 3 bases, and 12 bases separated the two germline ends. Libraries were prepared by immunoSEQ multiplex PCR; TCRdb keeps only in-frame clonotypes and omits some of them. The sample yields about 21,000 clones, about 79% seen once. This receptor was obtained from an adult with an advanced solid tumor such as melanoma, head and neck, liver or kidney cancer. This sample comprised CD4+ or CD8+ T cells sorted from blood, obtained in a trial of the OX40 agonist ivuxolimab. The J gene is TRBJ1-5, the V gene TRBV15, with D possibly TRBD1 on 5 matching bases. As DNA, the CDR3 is TGTGCCACCAGCAGAGATCGAGGGGCCCTCAATCAGCCCCAGCATTTT. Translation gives CATSRDRGALNQPQHF.